This T cell receptor beta chain was identified during a study of Graves' ophthalmopathy and Graves' hyperthyroidism. V lost 1 base and J lost 0, with 12 bases in between. The CDR3 is 16 residues long. The germline V gene has CDR1 DFQATT and CDR2 SNEGSKA (reference sequence). Study-level points and caveats: Blood was where most expanded thyroid clonotypes above 0.001 frequency also turned up.

On this clonotype itself: Its antigen is unidentified.

Diagnosis used clinical symptoms, serum thyroxine, TRAb, thyroid ultrasound and orbital computed tomography. Amplifying from RNA transcripts, the study obtained TCR beta CDR3 regions. HTBI primers primed a first-round RT-PCR, and a second-round multiplex PCR followed. TCRdb itself ran the multiplex PCR reads through MiXCR, one entry per CDR3 protein. The table records around 1.1 million distinct CDR3 sequences, less than 45% of them present only once. The chain has TRBV20-1 and TRBJ2-2; D might be TRBD1 (5 bases). The origin of this receptor is an adult man with Graves' hyperthyroidism. Material for sequencing was peripheral blood or thyroid tissue (not recorded which). The CDR3 sequence is CSARGTDSPNTGELFF. CDR3 in DNA: TGCAGTGCTAGAGGAACTGACAGCCCGAACACCGGGGAGCTGTTTTTT.